This TCR beta chain was sequenced for a study of beta chain features in type 1 diabetes. Regarding the study as a whole: Short templates might get an advantage during PCR, and this would be equal in patients and controls. Shortening that was moderate but significant affected the TCRB CDR3s of Type 1 diabetes patients in all four CD4+ subsets.

The CDR3 is 15 amino acids. Germline V lookup: CDR1 ENHRY, CDR2 SYGVKD. The V gene lost 4 bases and the J gene lost 4 bases, with 13 bases spanning the gap. This clone was found a few times. What it recognizes is unknown. TCRB transcripts that were expressed got sequenced, as all of the isolated RNA had been reverse transcribed. Samples of naive, central memory and regulatory T cells yielded a mean of about 3.57 million reads. The repertoire was sequenced with immunoSEQ multiplex PCR; TCRdb's copy has only in-frame clones and lacks some. The sample yields 100,000 to 150,000 clones, 9% seen once. Sequencing input: central memory CD4+ T cells from blood. The chain couples TRBV10-3 to TRBJ2-2; D gene uncertain. The sequence was collected from a man between 25 and 39 years old with type 1 diabetes. The CDR3 DNA sequence: TGTGCCATCAGTGCCTACGCGGCGAGCACCGGGGAGCTGTTTTTT. Protein product: CAISAYAASTGELFF.